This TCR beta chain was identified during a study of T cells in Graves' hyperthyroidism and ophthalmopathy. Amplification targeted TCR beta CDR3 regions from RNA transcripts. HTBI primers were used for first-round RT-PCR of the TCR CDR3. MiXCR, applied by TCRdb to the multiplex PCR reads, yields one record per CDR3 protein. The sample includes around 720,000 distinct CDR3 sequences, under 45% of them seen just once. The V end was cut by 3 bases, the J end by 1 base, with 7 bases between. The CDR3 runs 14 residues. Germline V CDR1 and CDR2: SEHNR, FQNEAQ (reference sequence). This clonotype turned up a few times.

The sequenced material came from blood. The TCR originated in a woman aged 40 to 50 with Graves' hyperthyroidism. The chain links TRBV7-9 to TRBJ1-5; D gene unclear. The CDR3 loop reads CASSFSGSNQPQHF. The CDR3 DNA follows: TGTGCCAGCAGCTTTTCCGGGAGCAATCAGCCCCAGCATTTT. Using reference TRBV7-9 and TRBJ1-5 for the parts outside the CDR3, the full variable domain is DTGVSQNPRHKITKRGQNVTFRCDPISEHNRLYWYRQTLGQGPEFLTYFQNEAQLEKSRLLSDRFSAERPKGSFSTLEIQRTEQGDSAMYLCASSFSGSNQPQHFGDGTRLSIL.